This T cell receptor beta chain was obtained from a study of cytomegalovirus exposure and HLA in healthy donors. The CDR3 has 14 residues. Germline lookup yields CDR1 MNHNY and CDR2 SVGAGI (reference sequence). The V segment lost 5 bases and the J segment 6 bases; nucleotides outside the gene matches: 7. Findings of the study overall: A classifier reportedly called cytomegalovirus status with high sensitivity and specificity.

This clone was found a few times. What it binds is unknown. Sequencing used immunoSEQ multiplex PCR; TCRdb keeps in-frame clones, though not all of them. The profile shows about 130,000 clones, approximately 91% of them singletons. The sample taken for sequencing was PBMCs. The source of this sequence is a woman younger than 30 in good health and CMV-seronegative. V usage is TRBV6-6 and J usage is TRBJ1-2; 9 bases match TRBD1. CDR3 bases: TGTGCCAGCAGTCTCCGGGACAGGGACCATGGCTACACCTTC. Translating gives CASSLRDRDHGYTF.